The sample holds one count of the clone carrying this T cell receptor (beta chain). What it recognizes is unknown. A second PCR, run for about 6 to 11 cycles, used a sample-barcoded 5' primer plus a J-beta primer mix. Every single cDNA molecule received a tag from a template-switch adaptor with 12 random nucleotides. TCRdb independently ran MiXCR on the 5' RACE reads; one entry per CDR3 protein. This sample has about 900,000 distinct CDR3 sequences, with around 62% found just once. This CDR3 contains 15 residues. Germline CDR1 SGDLS, CDR2 YYNGEE. V lost 3 bases and J lost 3; bases outside the gene matches: 6. This specimen belongs to a study of blood T cells in healthy people across ages. For every donor, a draw yielded about 9.7 milliliters of peripheral blood. PBMCs were isolated at a quantity of at least 6 million per sample. General study results and limits: Roughly linear declines in TCR beta diversity per million T cells occurred with age.

The sequenced material came from blood. The chain recombines TRBV9 with TRBJ2-1, with TRBD1 identical over 7 bases. The sequence was collected from a young man in good health. For the CDR3, the DNA is TGTGCCAGCAGCGCCACGACAGGGCTCTACAATGAGCAGTTCTTC. Translated, it gives CASSATTGLYNEQFF.